These T cell receptor beta chains were read from a single sample in a study of blood T cell repertoires in COVID-19. Generated by immunoSEQ multiplex PCR, the TCRdb table keeps only in-frame clones and is missing some. The sample holds some 35,000 clones, about 88% seen once. The sequenced sample was peripheral blood. All receptors come from a man between 65 and 79 years old with active COVID-19. Both conserved end residues are part of each CDR3. Fields, in order: CDR3 length, V gene, CDR3 protein.

length: 16; V: TRBV27; CDR3: CASSLAGANGANVLTF
length: 14; V: TRBV7-2; CDR3: CASSQTGGNQPQHF
length: 15; V: TRBV19; CDR3: CASSMTGGTNQPQHF
length: 14; V: TRBV7-2; CDR3: CASSPTSGAYEQYF
length: 16; V: TRBV24-1; CDR3: CATSDRTSVTYNEQFF
length: 16; V: TRBV6-4; CDR3: CASSVPGQGDTGELFF
length: 16; V: TRBV5-1; CDR3: CASSLERGAAADTQYF
length: 18; V: TRBV5-6; CDR3: CASSPLIVRRSGNNEQFF
length: 15; V: TRBV3-1/TRBV3-2; CDR3: CASSRSTGGFAEQYF
length: 15; V: TRBV7-6; CDR3: CASSLAGGDSYGYTF
length: 12; V: TRBV19; CDR3: CASSLSGETQYF
length: 20; V: TRBV27; CDR3: CASSSLIPGTSGDPQETQYF
length: 14; V: TRBV10-3; CDR3: CAISAGFRGNEQFF
length: 15; V: TRBV2; CDR3: CASGSRRGNTGELFF
length: 16; V: TRBV11-2; CDR3: CASRGGTSGLAYEQYF
length: 17; V: TRBV7-2; CDR3: CASSGGRTALLGNTQYF
length: 13; V: TRBV5-4; CDR3: CASSLGQQETQYF
length: 15; V: TRBV5-5; CDR3: CASSGTSGSYNEQFF
length: 11; V: TRBV28; CDR3: CAGGRYNEQFF
length: 13; V: TRBV7-9; CDR3: CASSLGVDYGYTF
length: 18; V: TRBV28; CDR3: CASSPPLGTAESTDTQYF
length: 18; V: TRBV23-1; CDR3: CASSQSDGQGESLETQYF
length: 18; V: TRBV28; CDR3: CASRKPRNLGGPPVEQYF
length: 15; V: TRBV6-4; CDR3: CASSPQGANTGELFF
length: 16; V: TRBV28; CDR3: CASSDPRDRGYNEQFF
length: 15; V: TRBV27; CDR3: CASRVVAQPNEKLFF
length: 16; V: TRBV6-2/TRBV6-3; CDR3: CASSQPAGGSYNEQFF
length: 13; V: TRBV6-2/TRBV6-3; CDR3: CASSRLAWETQYF
length: 16; V: TRBV7-9; CDR3: CASRSRRTGNTGELFF
length: 15; V: TRBV7-8; CDR3: CASTIPGGSPYEQYF
length: 16; V: TRBV7-3; CDR3: CASSFYAGGGYNEQFF
length: 15; V: TRBV9; CDR3: CASSPTDRPNTEAFF
length: 13; V: TRBV12-3/TRBV12-4; CDR3: CASSPGGSQPQHF
length: 16; V: TRBV7-2; CDR3: CASSLESRLNTGELFF
length: 17; V: TRBV7-3; CDR3: CASSITGGGAGSDTQYF
length: 16; V: TRBV18; CDR3: CASSPIQSSYNSPLHF
length: 15; V: TRBV14; CDR3: CASSHIGREVGGYTF
length: 14; V: TRBV19; CDR3: CASSIETGFYEQYF
length: 13; V: TRBV28; CDR3: CASIANSNQPQHF
length: 19; V: TRBV7-9; CDR3: CASSSLLGTSGSTYNEQFF
length: 10; V: TRBV29-1; CDR3: CSALTGRLFF
length: 15; V: TRBV11-2; CDR3: CASSLEISKVYEQYF
length: 16; V: TRBV7-6; CDR3: CASSFASGGSAGELFF
length: 12; V: TRBV27; CDR3: CASANSPRQQYF
length: 16; V: TRBV6-2/TRBV6-3; CDR3: CASSYFQGEAKNIQYF
length: 15; V: TRBV9; CDR3: CASSPRGANTGELFF
length: 13; V: TRBV7-3; CDR3: CASSRGQGYEQYF
length: 15; V: TRBV27; CDR3: CASSFRDRGPGEQYF
length: 14; V: TRBV18; CDR3: CASSQTGSNEKLFF
length: 15; V: TRBV18; CDR3: CASSPPDRTYNEQFF
length: 13; V: TRBV2; CDR3: CASSDRGYYEQYF
length: 15; V: TRBV4-3; CDR3: CASSQRGPSGYGYTF
length: 15; V: TRBV7-6; CDR3: CASSLGQGGNYEQYF
length: 11; V: TRBV28; CDR3: CASSFRYGYTF
length: 12; V: TRBV5-1; CDR3: CASSLARETQYF
length: 17; V: TRBV3-1/TRBV3-2; CDR3: CASSHPRPGVGTDTQYF
length: 16; V: TRBV7-2; CDR3: CASSPRGGLLRDEQFF
length: 14; V: TRBV9; CDR3: CASSVGGPRETQYF
length: 17; V: TRBV5-1; CDR3: CASSLWTSGRASHEQYF
length: 20; V: TRBV15; CDR3: CATSTHLAGGTKSSYNEQFF